This T cell receptor beta chain was profiled in a study of cytomegalovirus exposure and HLA in healthy donors. For the study at large: T cells numbering around 190 million yielded 90 million to 140 million unique TCR beta sequences in an earlier analysis.

About this clone itself: A junction boundary mismatches the germline segment, possibly from a read error.

Germline V lookup: CDR1 SGDLS, CDR2 YYNGEE. This CDR3 contains 12 residues. The PCR was carried out with 60 Vbeta primers and 13 Jbeta primers. The assay was immunoSEQ multiplex PCR, and TCRdb's table has in-frame clones only and misses some. The table shows tens of thousands of clones, with about two thirds occurring only once. The TCR comes from a woman between 45 and 65 years old in good health and CMV-seropositive. The chain is built from TRBV9 and TRBJ1-2; 11 bases map to TRBD1. Sequencing was done on a sample of PBMCs. CDR3 DNA: TGTGCCAGCAGCGTAGGGACAGGGGGCTGCACCTTC. Translated, it gives CASSVGTGGCTF. Drawing the rest from reference TRBV9 and TRBJ1-2, the complete variable domain is DSGVTQTPKHLITATGQRVTLRCSPRSGDLSVYWYQQSLDQGLQFLIQYYNGEERAKGNILERFSAQQFPDLHSELNLSSLELGDSALYFCASSVGTGGCTFGSGTRLTVV.